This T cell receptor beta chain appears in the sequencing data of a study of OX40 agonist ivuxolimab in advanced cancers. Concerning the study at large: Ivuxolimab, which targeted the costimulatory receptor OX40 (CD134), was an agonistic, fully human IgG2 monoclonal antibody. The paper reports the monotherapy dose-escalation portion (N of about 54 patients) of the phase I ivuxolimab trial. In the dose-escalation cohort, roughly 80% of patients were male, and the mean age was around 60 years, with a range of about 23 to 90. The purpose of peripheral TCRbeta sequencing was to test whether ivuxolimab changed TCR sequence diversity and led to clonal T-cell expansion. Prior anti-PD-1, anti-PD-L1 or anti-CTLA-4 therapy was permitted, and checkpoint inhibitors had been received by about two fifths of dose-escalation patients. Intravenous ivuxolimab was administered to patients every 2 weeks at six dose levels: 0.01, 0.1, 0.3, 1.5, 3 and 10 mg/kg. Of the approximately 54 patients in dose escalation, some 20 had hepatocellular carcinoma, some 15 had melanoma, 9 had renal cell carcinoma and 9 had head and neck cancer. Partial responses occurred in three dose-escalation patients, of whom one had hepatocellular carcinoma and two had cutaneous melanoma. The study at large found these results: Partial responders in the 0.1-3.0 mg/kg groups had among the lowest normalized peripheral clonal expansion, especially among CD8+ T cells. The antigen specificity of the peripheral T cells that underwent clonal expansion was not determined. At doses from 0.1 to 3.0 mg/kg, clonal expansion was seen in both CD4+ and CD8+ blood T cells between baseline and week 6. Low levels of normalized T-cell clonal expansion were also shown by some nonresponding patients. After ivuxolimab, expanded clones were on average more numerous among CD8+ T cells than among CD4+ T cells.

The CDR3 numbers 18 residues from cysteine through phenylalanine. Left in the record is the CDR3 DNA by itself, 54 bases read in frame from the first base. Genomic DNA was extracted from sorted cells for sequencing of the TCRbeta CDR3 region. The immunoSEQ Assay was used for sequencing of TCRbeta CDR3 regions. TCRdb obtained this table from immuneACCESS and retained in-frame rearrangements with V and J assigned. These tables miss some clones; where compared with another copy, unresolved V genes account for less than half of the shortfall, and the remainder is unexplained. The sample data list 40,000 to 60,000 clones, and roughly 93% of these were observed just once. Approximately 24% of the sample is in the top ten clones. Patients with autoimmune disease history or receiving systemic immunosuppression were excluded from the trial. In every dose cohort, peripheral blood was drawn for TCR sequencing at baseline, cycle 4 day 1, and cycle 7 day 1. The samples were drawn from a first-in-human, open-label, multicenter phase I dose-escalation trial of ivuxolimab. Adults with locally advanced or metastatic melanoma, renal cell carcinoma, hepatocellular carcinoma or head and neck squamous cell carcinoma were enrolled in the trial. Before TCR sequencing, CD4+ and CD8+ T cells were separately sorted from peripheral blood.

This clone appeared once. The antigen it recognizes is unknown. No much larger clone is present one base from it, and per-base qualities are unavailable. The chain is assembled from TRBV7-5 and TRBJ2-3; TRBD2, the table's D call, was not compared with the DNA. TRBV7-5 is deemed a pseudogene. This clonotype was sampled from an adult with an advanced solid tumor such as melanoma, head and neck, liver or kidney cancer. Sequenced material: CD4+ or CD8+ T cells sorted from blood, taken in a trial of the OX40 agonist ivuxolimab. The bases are TGTGCCAGAAAGGCAGGCGTTAGCGGGAGGGTTAGCACAGATACGCAGTATTTT. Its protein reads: CARKAGVSGRVSTDTQYF.